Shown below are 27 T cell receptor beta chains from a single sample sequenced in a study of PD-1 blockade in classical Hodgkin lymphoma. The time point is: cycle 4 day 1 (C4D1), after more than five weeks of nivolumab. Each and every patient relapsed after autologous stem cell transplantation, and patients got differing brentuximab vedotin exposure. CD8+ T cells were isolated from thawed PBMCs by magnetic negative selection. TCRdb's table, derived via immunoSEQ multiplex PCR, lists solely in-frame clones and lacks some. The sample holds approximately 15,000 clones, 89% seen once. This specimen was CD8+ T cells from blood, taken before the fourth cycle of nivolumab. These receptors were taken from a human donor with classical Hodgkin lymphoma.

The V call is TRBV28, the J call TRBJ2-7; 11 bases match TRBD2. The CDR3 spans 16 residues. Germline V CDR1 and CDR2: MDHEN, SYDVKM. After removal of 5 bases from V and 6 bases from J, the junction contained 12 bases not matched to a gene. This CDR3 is CASSLPTSGKFFEQYF. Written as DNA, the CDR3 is TGTGCCAGCAGTCTACCGACTAGCGGGAAGTTTTTCGAGCAGTACTTC. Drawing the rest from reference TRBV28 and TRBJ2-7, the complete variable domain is DVKVTQSSRYLVKRTGEKVFLECVQDMDHENMFWYRQDPGLGLRLIYFSYDVKMKEKGDIPEGYSVSREKKERFSLILESASTNQTSMYLCASSLPTSGKFFEQYFGPGTRLTVT.

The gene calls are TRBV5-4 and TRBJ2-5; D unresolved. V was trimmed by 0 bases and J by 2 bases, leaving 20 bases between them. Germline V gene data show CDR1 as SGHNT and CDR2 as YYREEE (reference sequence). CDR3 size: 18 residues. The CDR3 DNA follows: TGTGCCAGCAGCTTGGATGGTGTGGGATGGGTGAGACAAGAGACCCAGTACTTC. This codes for CASSLDGVGWVRQETQYF.

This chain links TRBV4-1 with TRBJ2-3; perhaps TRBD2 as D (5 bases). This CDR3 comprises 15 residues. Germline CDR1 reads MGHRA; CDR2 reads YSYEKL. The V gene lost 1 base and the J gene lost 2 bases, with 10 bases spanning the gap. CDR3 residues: CASSQVEGHTDTQYF. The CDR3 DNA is TGCGCCAGCAGCCAAGTCGAGGGTCACACAGATACGCAGTATTTT.

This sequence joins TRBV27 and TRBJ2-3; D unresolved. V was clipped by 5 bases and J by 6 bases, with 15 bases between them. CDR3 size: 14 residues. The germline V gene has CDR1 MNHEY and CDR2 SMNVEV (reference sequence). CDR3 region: CASSVGIGSDTQYF. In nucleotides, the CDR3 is TGTGCCAGCAGTGTCGGCATTGGGTCCGATACGCAGTATTTT.

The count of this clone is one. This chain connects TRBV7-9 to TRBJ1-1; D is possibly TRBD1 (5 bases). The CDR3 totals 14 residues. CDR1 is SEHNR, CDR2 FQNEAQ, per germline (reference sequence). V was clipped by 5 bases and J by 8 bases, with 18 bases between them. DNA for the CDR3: TGTGCCAGCAGCCCGACGGGACCTGCAAGGGAAGCTTTCTTT. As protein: CASSPTGPAREAFF.

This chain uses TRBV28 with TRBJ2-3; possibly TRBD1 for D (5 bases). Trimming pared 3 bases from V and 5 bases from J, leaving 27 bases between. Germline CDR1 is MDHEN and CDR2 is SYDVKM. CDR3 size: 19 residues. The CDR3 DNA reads TGTGCCAGCAGTTTTCCAACATCGGAAGGGGCGCCTGACAAAGATACGCAGTATTTT. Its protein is CASSFPTSEGAPDKDTQYF.

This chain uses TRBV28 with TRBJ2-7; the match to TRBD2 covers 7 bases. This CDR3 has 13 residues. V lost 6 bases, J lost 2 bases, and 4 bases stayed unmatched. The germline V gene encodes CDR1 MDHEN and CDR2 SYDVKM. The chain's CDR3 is CASRGSGTYEQYF. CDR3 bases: TGTGCCAGCAGGGGGAGCGGGACCTACGAGCAGTACTTC.

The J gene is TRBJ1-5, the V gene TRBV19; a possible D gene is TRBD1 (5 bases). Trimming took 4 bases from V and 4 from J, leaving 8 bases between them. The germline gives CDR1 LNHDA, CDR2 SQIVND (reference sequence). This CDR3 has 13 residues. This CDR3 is CASSRGENQPQHF. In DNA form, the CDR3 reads TGTGCCAGTAGTAGAGGGGAAAATCAGCCCCAGCATTTT.

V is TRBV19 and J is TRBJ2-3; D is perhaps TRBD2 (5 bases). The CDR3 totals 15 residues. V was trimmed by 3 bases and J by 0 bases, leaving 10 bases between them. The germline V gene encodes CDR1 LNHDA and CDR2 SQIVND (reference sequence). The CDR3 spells CASSIRGPSTDTQYF. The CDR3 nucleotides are TGTGCCAGTAGTATTCGAGGGCCCAGCACAGATACGCAGTATTTT.

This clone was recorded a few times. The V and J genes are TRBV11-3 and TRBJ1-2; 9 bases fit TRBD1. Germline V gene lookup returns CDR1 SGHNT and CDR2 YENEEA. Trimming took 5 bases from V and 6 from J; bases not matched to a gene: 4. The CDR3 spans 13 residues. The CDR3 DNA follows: TGTGCCAGCAGCCTTGGACAGGGGAATGGCTACACCTTC. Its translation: CASSLGQGNGYTF.

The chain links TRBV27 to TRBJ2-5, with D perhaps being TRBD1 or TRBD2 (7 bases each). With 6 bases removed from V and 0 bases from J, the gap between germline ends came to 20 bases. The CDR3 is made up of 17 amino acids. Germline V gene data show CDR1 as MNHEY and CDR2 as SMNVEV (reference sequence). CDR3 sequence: CASSLISRGGYQETQYF. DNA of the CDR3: TGTGCCAGCAGCCTAATCTCCAGGGGGGGGTACCAAGAGACCCAGTACTTC.

The CDR3 DNA sequence: TGTGCCAGCAGTCCGGAGGGGGCACGGGGTTCAGAGACCCAGTACTTC. It encodes CASSPEGARGSETQYF. V gene TRBV28 combines with J gene TRBJ2-5, with D tentatively TRBD1 (7 bases). Per germline, CDR1 MDHEN and CDR2 SYDVKM. The CDR3 covers 16 residues. V was clipped by 5 bases and J by 4 bases, with 20 bases between them.

In DNA form, the CDR3 reads TGTGCCAGCAGTTTATCGCTAGCGGGCAACTACGAGCAGTACTTC. Protein: CASSLSLAGNYEQYF. The V and J genes are TRBV28 and TRBJ2-7; 8 nucleotides align to TRBD2. V trimming: 1 base; J trimming: 3 bases; junction bases outside the gene matches: 5. The CDR3 has 15 amino acids. Per the germline V gene, CDR1 is MDHEN and CDR2 is SYDVKM. Full variable domain (rest looked up from reference TRBV28 and TRBJ2-7): DVKVTQSSRYLVKRTGEKVFLECVQDMDHENMFWYRQDPGLGLRLIYFSYDVKMKEKGDIPEGYSVSREKKERFSLILESASTNQTSMYLCASSLSLAGNYEQYFGPGTRLTVT.

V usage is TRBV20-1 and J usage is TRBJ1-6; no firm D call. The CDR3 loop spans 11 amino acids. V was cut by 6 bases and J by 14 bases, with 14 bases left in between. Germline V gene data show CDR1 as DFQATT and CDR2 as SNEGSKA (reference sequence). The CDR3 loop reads CSAWPVETLHF. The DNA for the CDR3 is TGCAGTGCATGGCCTGTCGAAACCCTCCACTTT.

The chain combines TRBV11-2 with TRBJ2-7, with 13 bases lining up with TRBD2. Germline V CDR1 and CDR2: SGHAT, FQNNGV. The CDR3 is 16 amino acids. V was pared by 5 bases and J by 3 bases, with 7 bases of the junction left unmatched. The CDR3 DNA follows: TGTGCCAGCAGCCCATCGGGACTAGCGGGATTCTACGAGCAGTACTTC. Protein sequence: CASSPSGLAGFYEQYF.

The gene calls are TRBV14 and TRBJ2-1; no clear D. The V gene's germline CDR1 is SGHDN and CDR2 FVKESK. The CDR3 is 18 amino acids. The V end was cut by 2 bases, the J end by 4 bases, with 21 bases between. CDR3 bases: TGTGCCAGCAGCCAATACCCTGTAGACCACTATCAATACAATGAGCAGTTCTTC. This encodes CASSQYPVDHYQYNEQFF.

CDR3 DNA: TGTGCCAGCAGTGAAGCTTGGCTAGCGGAACAAGAGACCCAGTACTTC. Translating gives CASSEAWLAEQETQYF. The chain uses TRBV6-1 and TRBJ2-5, with 7 bases aligning to TRBD2. The V segment lost 0 bases and the J segment 2 bases; nucleotides outside the gene matches: 6. The CDR3 consists of 16 residues. The germline gives CDR1 MNHNS, CDR2 SASEGT.

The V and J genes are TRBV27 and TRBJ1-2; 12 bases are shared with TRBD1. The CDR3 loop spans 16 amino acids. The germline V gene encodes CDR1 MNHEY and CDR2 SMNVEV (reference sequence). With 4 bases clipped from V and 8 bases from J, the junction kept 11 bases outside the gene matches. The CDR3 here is CASSSYRDRGPGGYTF. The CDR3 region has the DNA TGTGCCAGCAGTTCCTATCGGGACAGGGGGCCGGGAGGCTACACCTTC.

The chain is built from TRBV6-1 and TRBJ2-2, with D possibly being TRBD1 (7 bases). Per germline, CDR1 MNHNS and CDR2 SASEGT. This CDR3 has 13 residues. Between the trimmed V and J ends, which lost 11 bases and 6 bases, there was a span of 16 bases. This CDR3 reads CAGRQGGAGELFF. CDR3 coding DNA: TGTGCCGGTCGACAGGGAGGTGCCGGGGAGCTGTTTTTT.

The CDR3 here is CASSYWRTNQPQHF. In nucleotides, the CDR3 is TGTGCCAGCAGTTACTGGAGAACCAATCAGCCCCAGCATTTT. The chain links TRBV6-6 to TRBJ1-5; the D is unclear. V gave up 1 base and J gave up 3 bases, with 7 bases separating them. The germline V gene encodes CDR1 MNHNY and CDR2 SVGAGI (reference sequence). The length of the CDR3 is 14 residues.

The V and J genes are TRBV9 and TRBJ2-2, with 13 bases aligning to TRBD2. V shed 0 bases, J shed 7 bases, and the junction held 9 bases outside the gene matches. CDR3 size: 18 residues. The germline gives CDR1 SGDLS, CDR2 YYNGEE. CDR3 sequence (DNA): TGTGCCAGCAGCGTAGTCCCCGGACTAGCGGGAGCGAGCGGGGAGCTGTTTTTT. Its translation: CASSVVPGLAGASGELFF.

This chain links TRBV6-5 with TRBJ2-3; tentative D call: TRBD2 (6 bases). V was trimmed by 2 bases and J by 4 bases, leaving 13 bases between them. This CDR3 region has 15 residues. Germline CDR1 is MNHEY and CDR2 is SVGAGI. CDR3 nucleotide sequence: TGTGCCAGCAGTTACAATAGGGGCGGGGCAGATACGCAGTATTTT. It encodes CASSYNRGGADTQYF.

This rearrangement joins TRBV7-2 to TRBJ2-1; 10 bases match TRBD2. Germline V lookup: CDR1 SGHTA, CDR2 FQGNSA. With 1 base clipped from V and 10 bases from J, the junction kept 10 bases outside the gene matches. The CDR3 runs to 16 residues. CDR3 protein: CASSLVGPSGSDEQFF. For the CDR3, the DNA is TGTGCCAGCAGCTTAGTTGGTCCTAGCGGGAGTGACGAGCAGTTCTTC.

The CDR3 sequence is CASSSGHSGGLRYEQYF. In DNA, the CDR3 is TGTGCCAGCAGCTCAGGCCATAGCGGGGGGCTCCGTTACGAGCAGTACTTC. The gene calls are TRBV11-2 and TRBJ2-7; 10 positions match TRBD2. The CDR3 loop spans 17 amino acids. CDR1 is SGHAT and CDR2 is FQNNGV in the germline V gene. V gave up 4 bases and J gave up 4 bases; unmatched junction bases: 13. The variable domain in full, with the rest retrieved from reference TRBV11-2 and TRBJ2-7, is EAGVAQSPRYKIIEKRQSVAFWCNPISGHATLYWYQQILGQGPKLLIQFQNNGVVDDSQLPKDRFSAERLKGVDSTLKIQPAKLEDSAVYLCASSSGHSGGLRYEQYFGPGTRLTVT.

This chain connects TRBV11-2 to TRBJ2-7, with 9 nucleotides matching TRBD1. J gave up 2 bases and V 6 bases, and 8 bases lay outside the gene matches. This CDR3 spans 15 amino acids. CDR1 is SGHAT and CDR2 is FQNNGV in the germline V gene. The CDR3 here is CASSLPGQGTYEQYF. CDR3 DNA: TGTGCCAGCAGTTTACCGGGACAGGGAACCTACGAGCAGTACTTC.

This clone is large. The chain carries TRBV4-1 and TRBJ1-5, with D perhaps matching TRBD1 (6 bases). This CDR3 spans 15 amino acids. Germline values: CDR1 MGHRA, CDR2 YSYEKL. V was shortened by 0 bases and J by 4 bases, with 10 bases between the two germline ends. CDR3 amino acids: CASSQDYRANQPQHF. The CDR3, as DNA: TGCGCCAGCAGCCAAGATTACAGGGCAAATCAGCCCCAGCATTTT.

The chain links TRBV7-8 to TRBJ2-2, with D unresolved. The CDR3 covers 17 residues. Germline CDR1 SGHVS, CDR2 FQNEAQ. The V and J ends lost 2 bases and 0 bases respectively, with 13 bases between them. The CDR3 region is CASSLRAGRTNTGELFF. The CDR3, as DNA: TGTGCCAGCAGCTTAAGGGCCGGCCGAACGAACACCGGGGAGCTGTTTTTT.